This entry concerns a single T cell receptor beta chain. Per the original data handling: Nucleated cell number was recorded as an estimate derived from reference gene primer amplification. Method: immunoSEQ multiplex PCR; TCRdb's copy keeps in-frame clones and lacks some. The V and J calls and the clone size are those of that table, but D and trimming were determined from the DNA. This table holds some 70,000 clones, roughly 71% found once. These data belong to a study of blood T cell repertoires in COVID-19. For the study at large: The study drew acute and convalescent COVID-19 samples from the United States, Italy and Spain. The analysed material was cDNA or gDNA that came from T cells, B-cell-depleted T cells, or PBMCs.

Recruited during active infection, patients (from Seattle) were subsequently followed longitudinally. The germline V gene encodes CDR1 LGHDT and CDR2 YNNKEL (reference sequence). Trimming shortened V by 6 bases and J by 5 bases, and 20 bases separated the two germline ends. CDR3 size: 15 residues. The chain uses TRBV3-1 (or the pseudogene TRBV3-2) and TRBJ2-7, with a weak D call TRBD1 (7 bases). Sequencing input: peripheral blood. The sequence came from a man aged 55 to 70 with COVID-19, enrolled during active disease. The chain's CDR3 is CASRTHRGLGNEQYF. The DNA for the CDR3 is TGTGCCAGCAGGACCCACAGGGGACTGGGGAACGAGCAGTACTTC.